What follows are 17 T cell receptor beta chains derived from one specimen sequenced in a study of cytomegalovirus exposure and HLA in healthy donors. The primer mix had 60 Vbeta and 13 Jbeta primers. Only in-frame clones appear in the TCRdb table, and some are missing; sequencing was by immunoSEQ multiplex PCR. The sample holds approximately 91,000 clones; roughly 67% are singletons and the top ten take about 2.5%. The sample comprised PBMCs. The receptors shown here come from a human donor in good health.

The V and J genes are TRBV18 and TRBJ2-3; D may be TRBD2 (5 bases). V gave up 6 bases and J gave up 4 bases, with 8 bases separating them. Germline loops: CDR1 KGHSH, CDR2 LQKENI. This CDR3 has 12 residues. This CDR3 reads CASSEVSDTQYF. In DNA, the CDR3 is TGTGCCAGCTCGGAGGTTTCAGATACGCAGTATTTT.

V and J are TRBV5-5 and TRBJ2-2; TRBD2 agrees at 13 bases. The CDR3 spans 18 residues. Germline V lookup: CDR1 SGHKS, CDR2 YYEKEE (reference sequence). With V trimmed by 4 bases and J by 5 bases, 11 bases remained unmatched. The CDR3 region is CASSASQLAGGLTGELFF. The CDR3 coding sequence is TGTGCCAGCAGCGCATCACAACTAGCGGGGGGGCTTACCGGGGAGCTGTTTTTT.

In its sample, this clone was seen a few times. The chain uses TRBV6-6 and TRBJ2-3; TRBD2 matches at 13 bases. Germline V gene sequence: CDR1 MNHNY, CDR2 SVGAGI (reference sequence). The CDR3 extends over 16 amino acids. V gave up 8 bases and J gave up 4 bases; unmatched junction bases: 9. CDR3: CASQLIGLAGADTQYF. CDR3 nucleotide sequence: TGTGCCAGCCAACTTATCGGACTAGCGGGGGCAGATACGCAGTATTTT.

CDR3 in DNA: TGTGCCAGCAGCTTAGATCAGTCGAACTATGGCTACACCTTC. This gives the protein CASSLDQSNYGYTF. The gene calls are TRBV11-2 and TRBJ1-2; D remains ambiguous. Trimming removed 0 bases from V and 2 bases from J, with 7 bases in between. CDR1 SGHAT and CDR2 FQNNGV come from the germline V gene. The CDR3 totals 14 residues.

This rearrangement joins TRBV27 to TRBJ2-7; tentative D call: TRBD2 (6 bases). This CDR3 spans 14 amino acids. Trimming shortened V by 5 bases and J by 2 bases, and 13 bases separated the two germline ends. Germline V CDR1 and CDR2: MNHEY, SMNVEV (reference sequence). CDR3 in amino acids: CASSLEEGTYEQYF. CDR3 nucleotides: TGTGCCAGCAGTCTCGAGGAGGGTACCTACGAGCAGTACTTC.

This rearrangement joins TRBV7-9 to TRBJ1-5, with D tentatively TRBD1 (5 bases). The length of the CDR3 is 17 residues. The V gene lost 2 bases and the J gene lost 0 bases, with 14 bases spanning the gap. The germline gives CDR1 SEHNR, CDR2 FQNEAQ (reference sequence). The CDR3 sequence: CASSLQGPTLSNQPQHF. The CDR3 nucleotides read TGTGCCAGCAGCTTACAGGGCCCCACTCTTAGCAATCAGCCCCAGCATTTT. Together with reference TRBV7-9 and TRBJ1-5, the CDR3 gives the full variable domain: DTGVSQNPRHKITKRGQNVTFRCDPISEHNRLYWYRQTLGQGPEFLTYFQNEAQLEKSRLLSDRFSAERPKGSFSTLEIQRTEQGDSAMYLCASSLQGPTLSNQPQHFGDGTRLSIL.

The chain employs TRBV7-2 and TRBJ2-1, with D unresolved. CDR3 size: 13 residues. Germline V gene lookup returns CDR1 SGHTA and CDR2 FQGNSA. V was pared by 5 bases and J by 3 bases, with 8 bases between. CDR3 protein: CASSPPGYNEQFF. CDR3 coding DNA: TGTGCCAGCAGCCCCCCCGGCTACAATGAGCAGTTCTTC.

The chain uses TRBV9 and TRBJ2-3; 8 bases line up with TRBD1. This CDR3 region has 17 residues. The V gene's germline CDR1 is SGDLS and CDR2 YYNGEE. Trimming took 0 bases from V and 3 from J; bases not matched to a gene: 9. CDR3 in DNA: TGTGCCAGCAGCGTAGTAGGGGGCAGGGGGCGGACAGATACGCAGTATTTT. Translation gives CASSVVGGRGRTDTQYF. The variable domain in full, completed from reference TRBV9 and TRBJ2-3, reads DSGVTQTPKHLITATGQRVTLRCSPRSGDLSVYWYQQSLDQGLQFLIQYYNGEERAKGNILERFSAQQFPDLHSELNLSSLELGDSALYFCASSVVGGRGRTDTQYFGPGTRLTVL.

This chain connects TRBV5-6 to TRBJ1-6, with unresolved D. Per the germline V gene, CDR1 is SGHDT and CDR2 is YYEEEE. The CDR3 contains 13 residues. V lost 3 bases, J lost 9 bases, and 10 bases lay in between. The CDR3 region has the DNA TGTGCCAGCAGCTCCCGGAGGACTTCACCCCTCCACTTT. Encoded protein: CASSSRRTSPLHF.

The chain combines TRBV6-6 with TRBJ1-3; 7 positions agree with TRBD1. This CDR3 region has 15 residues. Germline-derived CDR1 and CDR2 are MNHNY and SVGAGI (reference sequence). V lost 7 bases, J lost 0 bases, and 6 bases stayed unmatched. The CDR3 is CASTTGDLSGNTIYF. In nucleotides, the CDR3 is TGTGCCAGCACCACAGGGGACCTCTCTGGAAACACCATATATTTT.

This rearrangement joins TRBV9 to TRBJ2-2; 7 bases fit TRBD1. From germline, CDR1 is SGDLS and CDR2 YYNGEE. CDR3 length equals 16 residues. V trimming: 3 bases; J trimming: 7 bases; junction bases outside the gene matches: 12. The CDR3 coding sequence is TGTGCCAGCAGCGCCCAAGGACAGGTTCGATACGGGGAGCTGTTTTTT. Protein sequence: CASSAQGQVRYGELFF.

The chain recombines TRBV2 with TRBJ2-1; D gene unclear. The germline CDR1 and CDR2 sequences are SNHLY and FYNNEI. V shed 2 bases and J shed 11 bases, with 7 bases lying between them. This CDR3 region has 11 residues. DNA of the CDR3: TGTGCCAGCAGTGAATCGCGAAAGCAGTTCTTC. Amino acids: CASSESRKQFF.

The J gene is TRBJ2-7, the V gene TRBV11-2, with TRBD1 matching over 7 bases. The CDR3 length is 16 residues. CDR1 and CDR2 (germline): SGHAT, FQNNGV. V trimming: 5 bases; J trimming: 2 bases; junction bases outside the gene matches: 12. The CDR3: CASSIRTGVHAYEQYF. As DNA, the CDR3 is TGTGCCAGCAGCATAAGAACAGGGGTACACGCCTACGAGCAGTACTTC.

This sequence joins TRBV21-1 and TRBJ1-1; the table's D call, TRBD1, has no DNA check behind it. TRBV21-1 has pseudogene status. The CDR3 is 20 residues long. CDR3 loop: CASSKGTWGQGLGMNTEAFF. The CDR3 DNA follows: TGTGCCAGCAGCAAAGGGACTTGGGGACAGGGGCTGGGGATGAACACTGAAGCTTTCTTT.

This clone occurred a few times. The V and J genes are TRBV5-1 and TRBJ1-6; 10 bases are shared with TRBD1. The germline CDR1 and CDR2 sequences are SGHRS and YFSETQ. The CDR3 totals 15 residues. V gave up 2 bases and J gave up 9 bases; unmatched junction bases: 5. DNA for the CDR3: TGCGCCAGCAGCTTAAGGACAGGGGGAGGTTCACCCCTCCACTTT. Translated: CASSLRTGGGSPLHF.

The chain uses TRBV9 and TRBJ1-2; 7 positions agree with TRBD1. The CDR3 totals 15 residues. Per the germline V gene, CDR1 is SGDLS and CDR2 is YYNGEE. After removal of 0 bases from V and 4 bases from J, the junction contained 6 bases not matched to a gene. The CDR3 is CASSVGDRPFYGYTF. CDR3 bases: TGTGCCAGCAGCGTAGGGGACAGACCATTCTATGGCTACACCTTC.

As DNA, the CDR3 is TGTGCCAGCAGCCTAGAATACTACGAGCAGTACTTC. Amino acid sequence: CASSLEYYEQYF. This rearrangement joins TRBV7-9 to TRBJ2-7; no clear D. The CDR3 runs to 12 residues. V was shortened by 5 bases and J by 3 bases, with 8 bases between the two germline ends. From germline, CDR1 is SEHNR and CDR2 FQNEAQ (reference sequence).